This TCR beta chain was sequenced in a study of blood T cell repertoires in COVID-19. The overall study: Samples came from the United States, Italy and Spain, spanning acute and convalescent COVID-19. Sources were T cells, B-cell-depleted T cells, or PBMCs; the material itself was cDNA or gDNA.

In the source study's methods: Nucleated cell counts were estimated from reference gene primer amplification. Clones were read by immunoSEQ multiplex PCR, and TCRdb kept only the in-frame ones, dropping some. D and trimming come from the DNA, and the V and J calls and clone size come from that table. The sample contains 110,000 or so clones, approximately 85% of which appear only once. V shed 1 base and J shed 7 bases, with 8 bases lying between them. The length of the CDR3 is 14 residues. Germline V gene sequence: CDR1 SEHNR, CDR2 FQNEAQ (reference sequence). The source material was peripheral blood. The sequence derives from a woman aged 55-75 years with COVID-19, enrolled during active disease. This chain links TRBV7-9 with TRBJ1-6; D may be TRBD1 (6 bases). CDR3: CASSLGTDNSPLHF. The CDR3, as DNA: TGTGCCAGCAGCTTAGGGACAGACAATTCACCCCTCCACTTT.